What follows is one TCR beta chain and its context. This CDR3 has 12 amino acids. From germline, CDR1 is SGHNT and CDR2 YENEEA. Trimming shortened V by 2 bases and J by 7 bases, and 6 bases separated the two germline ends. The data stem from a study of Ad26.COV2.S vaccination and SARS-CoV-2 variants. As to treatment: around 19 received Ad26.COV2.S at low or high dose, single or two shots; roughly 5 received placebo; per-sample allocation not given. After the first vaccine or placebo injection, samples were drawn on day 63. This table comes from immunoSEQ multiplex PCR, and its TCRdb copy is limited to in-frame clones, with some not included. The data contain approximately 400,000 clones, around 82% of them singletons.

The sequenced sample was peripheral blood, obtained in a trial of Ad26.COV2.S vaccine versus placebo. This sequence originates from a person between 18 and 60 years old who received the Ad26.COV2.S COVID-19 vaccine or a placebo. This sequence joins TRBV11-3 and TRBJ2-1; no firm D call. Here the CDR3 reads CASSLNINEQFF. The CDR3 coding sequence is TGTGCCAGCAGCTTAAATATAAATGAGCAGTTCTTC.